Reported below is one T cell receptor beta chain. Its antigen is currently unknown. This record comes from a study of cytomegalovirus exposure and HLA in healthy donors. Across the study: Unique TCRs from HLA-typed donors, 70 million to 100 million of them, were held in an early data release.

Researchers ran the PCR with 60 Vbeta and 13 Jbeta primers. Libraries were prepared by immunoSEQ multiplex PCR; TCRdb keeps only in-frame clonotypes and omits some of them. The sample has 150,000 to 200,000 clones; roughly 9.5% are singletons. The CDR3 runs 15 residues. Trimming removed 6 bases from V and 5 bases from J, with 20 bases in between. CDR1 is SGDLS, CDR2 YYNGEE, per germline. Findings of the study overall: Earlier analysis looked at TCR beta V segments, and most were productive about 87% or about 30% of the time.

This chain uses TRBV9 with TRBJ1-2, with D perhaps TRBD1 (5 bases). The receptor's source is a young woman in good health and CMV-seropositive. The sample was PBMCs. The CDR3 here is CASKPGVQRNYGYTF. DNA of the CDR3: TGTGCCAGCAAACCGGGGGTACAGAGAAATTATGGCTACACCTTC.